The present entry profiles one TCR beta chain with its context. Per the authors' pipeline: Nucleated cell number was recorded as an estimate derived from reference gene primer amplification. Profiling relied on immunoSEQ multiplex PCR, and the TCRdb table lists in-frame clones only, not all of them. For V, J and clone size, that table is used; D and trimming come from the DNA. The repertoire holds 200,000 to 250,000 clones, with approximately 86% as singletons. The entry originates in a study of blood T cell repertoires in COVID-19. The overall study: Samples taken during acute and convalescent COVID-19 were collected in the United States, Italy and Spain. T cells, B-cell-depleted T cells, or PBMCs supplied cDNA or gDNA.

Specimen: peripheral blood. The receptor was isolated from a man aged 55 to 70 with acute or convalescent COVID-19.

The CDR3 here is CASSVEGRQSEAFF. The DNA of the CDR3 is TGTGCCAGCAGTGTGGAGGGTAGACAGTCTGAAGCTTTCTTT. V and J are TRBV2 and TRBJ1-1; a weak D match, TRBD1 (5 bases). Looked up from germline, CDR1 is SNHLY and CDR2 is FYNNEI. This CDR3 contains 14 residues. V was trimmed by 4 bases and J by 6 bases, leaving 15 bases between them.